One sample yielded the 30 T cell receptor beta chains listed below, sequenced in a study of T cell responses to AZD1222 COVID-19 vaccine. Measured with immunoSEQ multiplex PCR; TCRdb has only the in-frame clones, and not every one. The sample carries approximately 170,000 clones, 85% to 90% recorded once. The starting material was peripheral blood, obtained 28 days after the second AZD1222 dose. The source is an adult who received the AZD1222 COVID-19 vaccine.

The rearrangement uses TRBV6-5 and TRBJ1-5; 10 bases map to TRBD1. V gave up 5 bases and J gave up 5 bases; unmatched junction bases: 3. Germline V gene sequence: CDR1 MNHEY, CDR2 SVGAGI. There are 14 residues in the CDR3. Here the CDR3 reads CASSKTGGDQPQHF. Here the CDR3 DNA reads TGTGCCAGCAGTAAGACAGGGGGCGATCAGCCCCAGCATTTT.

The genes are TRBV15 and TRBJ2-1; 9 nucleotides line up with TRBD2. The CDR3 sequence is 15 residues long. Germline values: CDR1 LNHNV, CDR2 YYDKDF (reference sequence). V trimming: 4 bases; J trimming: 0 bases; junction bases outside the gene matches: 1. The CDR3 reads CATSILAGSYNEQFF. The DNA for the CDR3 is TGTGCCACCAGCATACTAGCGGGCTCCTACAATGAGCAGTTCTTC.

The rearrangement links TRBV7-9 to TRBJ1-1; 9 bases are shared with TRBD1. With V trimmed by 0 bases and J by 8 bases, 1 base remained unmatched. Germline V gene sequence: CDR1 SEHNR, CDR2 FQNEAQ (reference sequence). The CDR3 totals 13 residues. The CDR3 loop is CASSLADRGEAFF. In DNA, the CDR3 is TGTGCCAGCAGCTTAGCGGACAGGGGAGAAGCTTTCTTT.

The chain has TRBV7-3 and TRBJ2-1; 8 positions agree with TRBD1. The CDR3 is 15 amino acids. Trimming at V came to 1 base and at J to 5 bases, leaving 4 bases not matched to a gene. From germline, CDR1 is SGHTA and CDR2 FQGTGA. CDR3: CASSLMGTGNNEQFF. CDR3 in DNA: TGTGCCAGCAGCTTAATGGGGACAGGAAACAATGAGCAGTTCTTC. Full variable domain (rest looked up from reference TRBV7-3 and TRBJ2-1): GAGVSQTPSNKVTEKGKYVELRCDPISGHTALYWYRQSLGQGPEFLIYFQGTGAADDSGLPNDRFFAVRPEGSVSTLKIQRTERGDSAVYLCASSLMGTGNNEQFFGPGTRLTVL.

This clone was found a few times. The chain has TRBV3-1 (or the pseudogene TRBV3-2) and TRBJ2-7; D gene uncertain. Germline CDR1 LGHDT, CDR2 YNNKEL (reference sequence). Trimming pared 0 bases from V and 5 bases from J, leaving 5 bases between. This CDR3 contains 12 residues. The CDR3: CASSQDSDEQYF. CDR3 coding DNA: TGTGCCAGCAGCCAAGACAGCGACGAGCAGTACTTC.

The CDR3 sequence is CASSLGSGGAWDTQYF. Here the CDR3 DNA reads TGTGCCAGCAGCCTAGGTAGCGGGGGGGCATGGGATACGCAGTATTTT. J is TRBJ2-3 and V is TRBV7-6, with 11 bases aligning to TRBD2. V trimming: 5 bases; J trimming: 6 bases; junction bases outside the gene matches: 10. CDR1 SGHVS and CDR2 FNYEAQ come from the germline V gene. This CDR3 spans 16 amino acids.

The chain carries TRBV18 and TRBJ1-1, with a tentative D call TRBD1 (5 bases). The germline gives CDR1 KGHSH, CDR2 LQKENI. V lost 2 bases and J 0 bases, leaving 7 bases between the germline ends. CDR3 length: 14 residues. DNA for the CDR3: TGTGCCAGCTCACCAAGGGGCATGAACACTGAAGCTTTCTTT. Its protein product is CASSPRGMNTEAFF.

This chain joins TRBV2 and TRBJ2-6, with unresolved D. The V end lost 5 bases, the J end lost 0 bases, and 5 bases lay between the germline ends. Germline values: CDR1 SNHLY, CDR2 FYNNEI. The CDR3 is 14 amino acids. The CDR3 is CASSRSSGANVLTF. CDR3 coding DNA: TGTGCCAGCAGTCGCAGCTCTGGGGCCAACGTCCTGACTTTC.

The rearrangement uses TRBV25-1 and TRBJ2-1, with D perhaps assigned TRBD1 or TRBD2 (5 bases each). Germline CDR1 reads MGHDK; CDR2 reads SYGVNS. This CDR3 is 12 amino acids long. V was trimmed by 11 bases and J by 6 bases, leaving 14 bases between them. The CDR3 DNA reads TGTGCCTCCACGGGACCCCGCAATGAGCAGTTCTTC. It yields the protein CASTGPRNEQFF. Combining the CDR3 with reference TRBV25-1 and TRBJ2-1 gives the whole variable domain EADIYQTPRYLVIGTGKKITLECSQTMGHDKMYWYQQDPGMELHLIHYSYGVNSTEKGDLSSESTVSRIRTEHFPLTLESARPSHTSQYLCASTGPRNEQFFGPGTRLTVL.

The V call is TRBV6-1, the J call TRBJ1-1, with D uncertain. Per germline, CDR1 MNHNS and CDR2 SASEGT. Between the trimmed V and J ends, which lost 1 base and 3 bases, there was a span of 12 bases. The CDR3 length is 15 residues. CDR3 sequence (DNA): TGTGCCAGCAGTGAAGGGTCAGCCTTGGACACTGAAGCTTTCTTT. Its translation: CASSEGSALDTEAFF.

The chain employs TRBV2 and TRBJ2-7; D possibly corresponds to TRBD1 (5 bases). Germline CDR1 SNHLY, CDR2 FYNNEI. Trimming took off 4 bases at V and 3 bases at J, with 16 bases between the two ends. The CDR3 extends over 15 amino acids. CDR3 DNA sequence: TGTGCCAGCAGTGGGTTACAGGCAAGTCACTACGAGCAGTACTTC. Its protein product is CASSGLQASHYEQYF.

Here the CDR3 DNA reads TGTGCCAGTAGTCTTCAGACAGGGCAAACGACTGAAGCTTTCTTT. Its protein product is CASSLQTGQTTEAFF. The genes are TRBV19 and TRBJ1-1; 7 bases fit TRBD1. Germline trimming cut 5 bases from V and 5 bases from J; bases unmatched to any gene: 11. Germline V lookup: CDR1 LNHDA, CDR2 SQIVND (reference sequence). CDR3 length: 15 amino acids.

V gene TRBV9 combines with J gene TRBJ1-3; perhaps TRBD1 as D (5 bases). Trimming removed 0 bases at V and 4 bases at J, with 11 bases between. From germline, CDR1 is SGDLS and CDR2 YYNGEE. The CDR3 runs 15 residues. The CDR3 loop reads CASSVGGARGNTIYF. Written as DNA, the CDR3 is TGTGCCAGCAGCGTAGGAGGGGCGCGGGGAAACACCATATATTTT.

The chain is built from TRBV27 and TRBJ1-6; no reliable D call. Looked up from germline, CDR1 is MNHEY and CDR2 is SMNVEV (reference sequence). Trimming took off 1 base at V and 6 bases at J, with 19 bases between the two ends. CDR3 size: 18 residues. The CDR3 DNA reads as TGTGCCAGCAGTTTATTATCCCAGATTGAATTCCCTAATTCACCCCTCCACTTT. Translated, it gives CASSLLSQIEFPNSPLHF.

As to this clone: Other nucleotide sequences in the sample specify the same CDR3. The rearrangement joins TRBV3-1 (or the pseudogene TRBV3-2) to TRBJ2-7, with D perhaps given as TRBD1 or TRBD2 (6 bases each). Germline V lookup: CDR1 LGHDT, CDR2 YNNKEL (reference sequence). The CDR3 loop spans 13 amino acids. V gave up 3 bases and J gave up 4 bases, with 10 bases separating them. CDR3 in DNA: TGTGCCAGCAGCCAGAGGGGGACTTACGAGCAGTACTTC. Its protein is CASSQRGTYEQYF.

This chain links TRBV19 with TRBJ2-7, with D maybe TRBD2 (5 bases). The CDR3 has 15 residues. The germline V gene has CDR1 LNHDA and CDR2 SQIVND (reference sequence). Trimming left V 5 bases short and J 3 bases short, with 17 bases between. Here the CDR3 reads CASSPLWEILYEQYF. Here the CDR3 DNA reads TGTGCCAGTAGTCCCTTGTGGGAGATTCTCTACGAGCAGTACTTC.

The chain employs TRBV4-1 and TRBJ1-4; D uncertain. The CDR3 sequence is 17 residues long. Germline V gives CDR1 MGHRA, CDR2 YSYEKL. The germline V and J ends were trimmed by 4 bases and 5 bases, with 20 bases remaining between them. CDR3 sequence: CASSPNVADIRNEKLFF. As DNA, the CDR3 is TGCGCCAGCAGCCCAAACGTCGCTGACATTCGGAATGAAAAACTGTTTTTT.

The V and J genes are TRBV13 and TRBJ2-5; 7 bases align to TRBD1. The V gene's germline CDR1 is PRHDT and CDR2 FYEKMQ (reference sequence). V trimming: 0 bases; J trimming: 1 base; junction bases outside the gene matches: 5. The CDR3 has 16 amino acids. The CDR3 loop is CASSLGGEGAQETQYF. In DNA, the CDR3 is TGTGCCAGCAGCTTAGGGGGAGAGGGGGCCCAAGAGACCCAGTACTTC.

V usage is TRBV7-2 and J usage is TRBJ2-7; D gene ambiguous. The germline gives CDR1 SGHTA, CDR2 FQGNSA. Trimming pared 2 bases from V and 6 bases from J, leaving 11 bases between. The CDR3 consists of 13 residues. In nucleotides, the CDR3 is TGTGCCAGCAGCTTAACCTTGGGTAGCGAGCAGTACTTC. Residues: CASSLTLGSEQYF.

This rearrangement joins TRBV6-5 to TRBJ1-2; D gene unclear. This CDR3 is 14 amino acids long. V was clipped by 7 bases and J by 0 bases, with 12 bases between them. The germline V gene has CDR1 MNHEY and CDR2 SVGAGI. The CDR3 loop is CASNFQAANYGYTF. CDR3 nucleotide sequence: TGTGCCAGCAATTTTCAGGCAGCTAACTATGGCTACACCTTC.

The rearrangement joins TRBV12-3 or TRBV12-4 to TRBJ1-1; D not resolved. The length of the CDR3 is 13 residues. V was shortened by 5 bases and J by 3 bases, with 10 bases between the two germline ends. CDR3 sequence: CASSPPPHTEAFF. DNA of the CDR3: TGTGCCAGCAGTCCACCCCCGCACACTGAAGCTTTCTTT.

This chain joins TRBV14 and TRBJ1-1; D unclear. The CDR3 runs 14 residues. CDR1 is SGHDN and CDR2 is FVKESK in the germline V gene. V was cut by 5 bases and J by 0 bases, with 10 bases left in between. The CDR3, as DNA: TGTGCCAGCAGCTACAACATCATGAACACTGAAGCTTTCTTT. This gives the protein CASSYNIMNTEAFF.

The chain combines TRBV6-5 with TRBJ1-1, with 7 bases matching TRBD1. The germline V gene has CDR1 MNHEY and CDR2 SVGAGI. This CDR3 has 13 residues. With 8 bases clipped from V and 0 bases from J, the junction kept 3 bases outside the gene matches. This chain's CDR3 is CASLDRVNTEAFF. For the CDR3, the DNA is TGTGCCAGCCTAGACAGGGTGAACACTGAAGCTTTCTTT.

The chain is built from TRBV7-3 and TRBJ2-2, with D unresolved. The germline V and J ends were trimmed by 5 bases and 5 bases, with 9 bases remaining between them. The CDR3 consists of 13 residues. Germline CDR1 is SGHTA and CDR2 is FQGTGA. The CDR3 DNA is TGTGCCAGCAGCCCGTCTCTGACCGGGGAGCTGTTTTTT. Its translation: CASSPSLTGELFF.

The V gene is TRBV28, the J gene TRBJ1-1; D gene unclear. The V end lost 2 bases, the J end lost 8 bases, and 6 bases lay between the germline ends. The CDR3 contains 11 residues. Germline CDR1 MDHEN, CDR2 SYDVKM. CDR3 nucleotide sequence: TGTGCCAGCAGTTTAGTTCGGGAAGCTTTCTTT. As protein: CASSLVREAFF.

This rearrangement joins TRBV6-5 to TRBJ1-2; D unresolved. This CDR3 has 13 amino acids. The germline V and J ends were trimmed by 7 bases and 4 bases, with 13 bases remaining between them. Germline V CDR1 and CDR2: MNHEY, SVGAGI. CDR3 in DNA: TGTGCCAGCACCCCCCGGACCGGCTATGGCTACACCTTC. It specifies CASTPRTGYGYTF.

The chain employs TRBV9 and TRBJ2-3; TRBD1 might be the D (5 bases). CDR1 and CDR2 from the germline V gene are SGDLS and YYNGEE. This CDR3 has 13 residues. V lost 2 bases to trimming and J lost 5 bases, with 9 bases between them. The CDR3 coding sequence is TGTGCCAGCAGCGTGGCTACAGGAGATACGCAGTATTTT. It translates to CASSVATGDTQYF. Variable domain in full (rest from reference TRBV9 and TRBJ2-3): DSGVTQTPKHLITATGQRVTLRCSPRSGDLSVYWYQQSLDQGLQFLIQYYNGEERAKGNILERFSAQQFPDLHSELNLSSLELGDSALYFCASSVATGDTQYFGPGTRLTVL.

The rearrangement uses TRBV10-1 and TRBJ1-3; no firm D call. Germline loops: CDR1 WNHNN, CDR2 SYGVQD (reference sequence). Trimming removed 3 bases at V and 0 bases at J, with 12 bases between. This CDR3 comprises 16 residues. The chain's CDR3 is CASSDRPVSSGNTIYF. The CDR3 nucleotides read TGCGCCAGCAGTGATAGGCCAGTGAGCTCTGGAAACACCATATATTTT.

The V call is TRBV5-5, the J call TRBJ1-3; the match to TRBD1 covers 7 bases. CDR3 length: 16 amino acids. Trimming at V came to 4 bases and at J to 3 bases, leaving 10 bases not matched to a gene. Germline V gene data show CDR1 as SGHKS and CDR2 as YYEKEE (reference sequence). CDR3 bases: TGTGCCAGCAGCCGGGGACCGGGACAGCGTGGAAACACCATATATTTT. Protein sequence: CASSRGPGQRGNTIYF.

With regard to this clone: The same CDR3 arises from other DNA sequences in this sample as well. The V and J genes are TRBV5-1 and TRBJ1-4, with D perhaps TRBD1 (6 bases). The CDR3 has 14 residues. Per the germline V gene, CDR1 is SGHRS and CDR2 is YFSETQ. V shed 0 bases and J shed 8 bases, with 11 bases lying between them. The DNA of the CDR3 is TGCGCCAGCAGCTTGGGACAAGGGGGAGAAAAACTGTTTTTT. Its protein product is CASSLGQGGEKLFF.